Described below is a single T cell receptor (beta chain) sequence and its context. The junction had 13 bases not matched to a gene; V was cut back by 4 bases and J by 3 bases. The V gene's germline CDR1 is SGHNT and CDR2 YYREEE (reference sequence). This CDR3 comprises 19 residues. Measured with immunoSEQ multiplex PCR; TCRdb has only the in-frame clones, and not every one. The repertoire holds 65,000 to 95,000 clones, with about nine tenths as singletons. The data are from a study of T cell changes during pregnancy in multiple sclerosis. The rearrangement joins TRBV5-4 to TRBJ2-7; 16 positions match TRBD2. This clonotype originated in a female donor with multiple sclerosis, enrolled in a pregnancy study. Sequencing used peripheral blood, obtained before pregnancy. The DNA for the CDR3 is TGTGCCAGCAGCCCCCCACCCGGGACTAGCGGGGGGGCCTTCTACGAGCAGTACTTC. Residues: CASSPPPGTSGGAFYEQYF.